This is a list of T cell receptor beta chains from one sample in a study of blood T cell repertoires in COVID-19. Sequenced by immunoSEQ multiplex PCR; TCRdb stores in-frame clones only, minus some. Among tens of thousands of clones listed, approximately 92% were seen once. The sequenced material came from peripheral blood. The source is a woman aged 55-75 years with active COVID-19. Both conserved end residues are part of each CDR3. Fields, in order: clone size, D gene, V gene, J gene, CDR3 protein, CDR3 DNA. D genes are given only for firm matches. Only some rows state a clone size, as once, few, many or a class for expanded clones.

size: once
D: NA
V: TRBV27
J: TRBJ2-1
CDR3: CARKVPGQFF
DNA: TGTGCCAGAAAGGTTCCGGGGCAGTTCTTC

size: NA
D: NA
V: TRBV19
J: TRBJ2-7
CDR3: CASSMGRTKFISYEQYF
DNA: TGTGCCAGTAGTATGGGCCGGACTAAGTTTATCTCCTACGAGCAGTACTTC

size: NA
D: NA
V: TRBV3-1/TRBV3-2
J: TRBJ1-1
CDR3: CASSQAGTFEAFF
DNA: TGTGCCAGCAGCCAAGCTGGGACTTTTGAAGCTTTCTTT

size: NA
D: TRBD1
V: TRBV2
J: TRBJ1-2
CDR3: CASSVRQGDGYTF
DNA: TGTGCCAGCAGTGTTCGGCAGGGGGACGGCTACACCTTC

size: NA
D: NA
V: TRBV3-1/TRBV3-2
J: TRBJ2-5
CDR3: CASSLNRGRGVETQYF
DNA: TGTGCCAGCAGCCTCAACAGGGGGCGGGGGGTAGAGACCCAGTACTTC

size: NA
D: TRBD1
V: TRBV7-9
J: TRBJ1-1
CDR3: CASSLGAGGWGTEAFF
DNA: TGTGCCAGCAGCTTAGGGGCAGGGGGCTGGGGCACTGAAGCTTTCTTT

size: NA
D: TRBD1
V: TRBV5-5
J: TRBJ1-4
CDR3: CASSRAGTVNEKLFF
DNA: TGTGCCAGCAGCCGTGCCGGGACAGTTAATGAAAAACTGTTTTTT

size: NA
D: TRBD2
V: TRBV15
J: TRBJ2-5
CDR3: CATSLGGAGGGETQYF
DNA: TGTGCCACCAGCCTCGGGGGGGCGGGGGGAGGAGAGACCCAGTACTTC

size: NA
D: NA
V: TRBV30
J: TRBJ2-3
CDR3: CAWSVSSTGTDTQYF
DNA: TGTGCCTGGAGTGTAAGTTCTACGGGTACGGATACGCAGTATTTT

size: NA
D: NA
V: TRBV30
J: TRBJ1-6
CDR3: CAWRRANNSPLHF
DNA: TGTGCCTGGAGGAGAGCTAATAATTCACCCCTCCACTTT